These 6 T cell receptor beta chains originate from one sample sequenced in a study of blood T cell repertoires in COVID-19. The assay was immunoSEQ multiplex PCR, and TCRdb's table has in-frame clones only and misses some. The sample contains about 200,000 clones, less than 90% of which appear only once. Sample: peripheral blood. The receptors stem from a woman aged 50 to 65 with acute or convalescent COVID-19.

The chain recombines TRBV7-2 with TRBJ2-1, with D maybe TRBD2 (7 bases). V was shortened by 2 bases and J by 9 bases, with 17 bases between the two germline ends. The CDR3 is 15 amino acids. In germline, CDR1 is SGHTA, CDR2 FQGNSA. The CDR3 DNA is TGTGCCAGCAGCTTAAGTGGGGGGGCAAGTGGTGAGCAGTTCTTC. The encoded protein is CASSLSGGASGEQFF.

The chain is built from TRBV30 and TRBJ2-7, with 7 bases lining up with TRBD1. The CDR3 covers 14 residues. Germline values: CDR1 GTSNPN, CDR2 SVGIG (reference sequence). After removal of 3 bases from V and 2 bases from J, the junction contained 7 bases not matched to a gene. CDR3 loop: CAWRGQSVTYEQYF. In DNA form, the CDR3 reads TGTGCCTGGAGGGGACAGAGTGTTACCTACGAGCAGTACTTC.

This chain links TRBV2 with TRBJ1-5, with D possibly matching TRBD1 (5 bases). In germline, CDR1 is SNHLY, CDR2 FYNNEI. CDR3 size: 14 residues. The ends were cut back, 3 bases at V and 7 bases at J, with 13 bases in the middle. The chain's CDR3 is CASSDQGLRQPQHF. The DNA of the CDR3 is TGTGCCAGCAGTGATCAGGGTTTGCGACAGCCCCAGCATTTT.

This clone has just a few counts. V is TRBV10-3 and J is TRBJ2-5, with TRBD2 matching 11 bases. In germline, CDR1 is ENHRY, CDR2 SYGVKD. Trimming took 9 bases from V and 3 from J; bases not matched to a gene: 6. The CDR3 has 14 residues. The CDR3 region has the DNA TGTGCCATTGGGGTAGCGGGAGGGAAAGAGACCCAGTACTTC. It is translated as CAIGVAGGKETQYF.

This CDR3 reads CASSLEREASDTQYF. The CDR3 nucleotides are TGTGCCAGCAGCTTAGAGCGGGAGGCATCAGATACGCAGTATTTT. The chain uses TRBV11-2 and TRBJ2-3; the match to TRBD2 covers 8 bases. There are 15 residues in the CDR3. Germline-derived CDR1 and CDR2 are SGHAT and FQNNGV. Trimming at V came to 0 bases and at J to 4 bases, leaving 3 bases not matched to a gene. Based on the CDR3 plus reference TRBV11-2 and TRBJ2-3, the full variable domain is EAGVAQSPRYKIIEKRQSVAFWCNPISGHATLYWYQQILGQGPKLLIQFQNNGVVDDSQLPKDRFSAERLKGVDSTLKIQPAKLEDSAVYLCASSLEREASDTQYFGPGTRLTVL.

V is TRBV9 and J is TRBJ2-5; D may be TRBD2 (6 bases). This CDR3 is 12 amino acids long. The germline V and J ends were trimmed by 3 bases and 4 bases, with 7 bases remaining between them. The germline V gene has CDR1 SGDLS and CDR2 YYNGEE. In DNA, the CDR3 is TGTGCCAGCAGCGGGGACTTAGAGACCCAGTACTTC. Translated: CASSGDLETQYF.